The 24 T cell receptor beta chains given below trace back to one sample, sequenced in a study of T-cell reconstitution after alpha-beta-depleted transplantation in children. Construction of the TCRbeta library involved unique molecular identifiers. Via MiXCR, TCRdb re-called the PCR reads, giving one row per CDR3 protein. The sample carries about 280,000 distinct CDR3 sequences, roughly 12% recorded once. Specimen: peripheral blood, collected 180 days after TCRalphabeta/CD19-depleted stem cell transplant. All receptors derive from a male patient under 10 years old who had a stem cell transplant for chronic granulomatous disease, so the T cells may come from the graft donor.

This clonotype was counted at least ten times. V usage is TRBV20-1 and J usage is TRBJ2-1; no clear D gene. From germline, CDR1 is DFQATT and CDR2 SNEGSKA (reference sequence). This CDR3 is 17 amino acids long. Trimming removed 1 base at V and 3 bases at J, with 19 bases between. The CDR3 reads CSARGGATPDFYNEQFF. CDR3 bases: TGCAGTGCTAGAGGAGGAGCGACCCCCGACTTCTACAATGAGCAGTTCTTC.

This clonotype was detected ten times or more. V gene TRBV29-1 combines with J gene TRBJ2-3; TRBD2 matches at 7 bases. Per germline, CDR1 SQVTM and CDR2 ANQGSEA. There are 15 residues in the CDR3. Losses at the gene ends were 4 bases for V and 0 bases for J; bases not matched to a gene: 7. In DNA, the CDR3 is TGCAGCGTTGCGGGAGGACGAAGTAGCACAGATACGCAGTATTTT. Translation gives CSVAGGRSSTDTQYF.

This clonotype has a count of ten or more. The chain has TRBV20-1 and TRBJ1-5, with D tentatively TRBD1 (6 bases). Germline assignment: CDR1 DFQATT and CDR2 SNEGSKA (reference sequence). V lost 1 base, J lost 4 bases, and 14 bases lay in between. The CDR3 length is 15 residues. The CDR3: CSARGFQGSNQPQHF. The DNA of the CDR3 is TGCAGTGCTAGAGGTTTCCAGGGGAGTAATCAGCCCCAGCATTTT.

In its sample, this clonotype was seen many times. V is TRBV12-3 or TRBV12-4 and J is TRBJ2-2; no reliable D call. V lost 5 bases, J lost 5 bases, and 9 bases lay in between. The CDR3 is made up of 13 amino acids. The CDR3 region has the DNA TGTGCCAGCAGTGCTCTAAGAACCGGGGAGCTGTTTTTT. Its protein product is CASSALRTGELFF.

This clonotype came up many times. The gene calls are TRBV5-4 and TRBJ2-3; TRBD2 matches 8 bases. In germline, CDR1 is SGHNT, CDR2 YYREEE (reference sequence). The V segment lost 4 bases and the J segment 1 base; nucleotides outside the gene matches: 8. The CDR3 covers 16 residues. In nucleotides, the CDR3 is TGTGCCAGCAGCCCGTATGGTAGCGGGGGCACAGATACGCAGTATTTT. This translates into CASSPYGSGGTDTQYF.

The CDR3 coding sequence is TGTGCCAGCATCTTAAGGGCAGGGACTACCGGGGAGCTGTTTTTT. Its protein product is CASILRAGTTGELFF. V gene TRBV2 combines with J gene TRBJ2-2; tentatively, D is TRBD2 (6 bases). Trimming took off 7 bases at V and 5 bases at J, with 17 bases between the two ends. CDR1 is SNHLY, CDR2 FYNNEI, per germline. This CDR3 region has 15 residues. Full variable domain (outside the CDR3, taken from reference TRBV2 and TRBJ2-2): EPEVTQTPSHQVTQMGQEVILRCVPISNHLYFYWYRQILGQKVEFLVSFYNNEISEKSEIFDDQFSVERPDGSNFTLKIRSTKLEDSAMYFCASILRAGTTGELFFGEGSRLTVL.

There are many counts of this clonotype. The chain uses TRBV3-1 and TRBJ1-3; the match to TRBD1 covers 7 bases. The V and J ends lost 4 bases and 4 bases, in that order; junction bases with no gene match: 7. CDR1 LGHDT and CDR2 YNNKEL come from the germline V gene (reference sequence). The CDR3 consists of 15 residues. CDR3 sequence reads: CASSPRQGRGNTIYF. Here the CDR3 DNA reads TGTGCCAGCAGCCCCCGACAGGGAAGGGGAAACACCATATATTTT.

This clonotype was seen at least ten times. The rearrangement joins TRBV6-1 to TRBJ2-7, with D unclear. The CDR3 contains 10 residues. CDR1 is MNHNS, CDR2 SASEGT, per germline. V gave up 6 bases and J gave up 4 bases, with 4 bases separating them. CDR3 loop: CASRSYEQYF. CDR3 DNA: TGTGCCAGCAGAAGTTACGAGCAGTACTTC.

The chain has TRBV18 and TRBJ2-4, with D hard to call. V was pared by 3 bases and J by 0 bases, with 6 bases between. The CDR3 sequence is 14 residues long. The V gene's germline CDR1 is KGHSH and CDR2 LQKENI. CDR3 sequence reads: CASSPRSAKNIQYF. As DNA, the CDR3 is TGTGCCAGCTCACCCCGATCAGCCAAAAACATTCAGTACTTC.

This clonotype was seen many times. The V call is TRBV27, the J call TRBJ2-1; 7 bases map to TRBD2. Germline CDR1 is MNHEY and CDR2 is SMNVEV (reference sequence). The V gene end was trimmed by 8 bases and the J gene end by 7 bases; junction bases not matched to a gene: 5. CDR3 length equals 12 residues. This chain's CDR3 is CASFTSVNEQFF. The CDR3 bases are TGTGCCAGCTTTACTAGCGTGAATGAGCAGTTCTTC.

This clonotype was detected many times. This chain uses TRBV12-3 or TRBV12-4 with TRBJ2-5; the D gene could be TRBD1 or TRBD2 (5 bases each). The CDR3 totals 11 residues. V lost 5 bases, J lost 11 bases, and 12 bases lay in between. The CDR3 DNA sequence: TGTGCCAGCAGTCCCCGGGACCGGCAGTACTTC. Amino acid sequence: CASSPRDRQYF.

This clonotype has ten or more counts. J is TRBJ1-5 and V is TRBV7-2; 7 bases match TRBD1. The CDR3 has 14 amino acids. With V trimmed by 4 bases and J by 8 bases, 8 bases remained unmatched. CDR1 SGHTA and CDR2 FQGNSA come from the germline V gene. The CDR3 protein is CASSSNRGSEPQHF. CDR3 DNA: TGTGCCAGCAGCTCCAACAGGGGTAGCGAGCCCCAGCATTTT.

This clonotype was observed at least ten times. The rearrangement uses TRBV12-3 or TRBV12-4 and TRBJ2-5; 7 nucleotides match TRBD1. The CDR3 length is 12 residues. J was trimmed by 7 bases and V by 10 bases; bases with no gene match: 9. The CDR3 is CATTTGSGTQYF. The CDR3 DNA is TGTGCCACAACGACAGGGTCGGGGACCCAGTACTTC.

With respect to this clonotype: A much larger clone lies a single base off, so this may be a read error. Since no conserved phenylalanine or tryptophan closes the CDR3, a read error is the likely cause. This chain connects TRBV28 to TRBJ1-2; weak D call: TRBD1 (5 bases). The CDR3 extends over 14 amino acids. The V and J ends lost 7 bases and 4 bases respectively, with 16 bases between them. Germline V CDR1 and CDR2: MDHEN, SYDVKM. CDR3 sequence reads: CASKPGAAGYGYTI. The CDR3 bases are TGTGCCAGCAAGCCCGGGGCAGCGGGCTATGGCTACACCATC.

This clonotype was detected many times. This chain joins TRBV7-9 and TRBJ1-5; 12 bases match TRBD1. Germline lookup yields CDR1 SEHNR and CDR2 FQNEAQ (reference sequence). This CDR3 has 17 residues. With 4 bases clipped from V and 2 bases from J, the junction kept 6 bases outside the gene matches. The CDR3 DNA reads as TGTGCCAGCAGCTCCGGGACAGGGGGCGAAGGCAATCAGCCCCAGCATTTT. It translates to CASSSGTGGEGNQPQHF.

Ten or more counts support this clonotype. This chain connects TRBV4-1 to TRBJ1-5; 11 bases fit TRBD1. The trim removed 0 bases at V and 6 bases at J, leaving 13 bases unmatched. CDR3 size: 19 residues. Germline V gives CDR1 MGHRA, CDR2 YSYEKL. The DNA for the CDR3 is TGCGCCAGCAGCCAAGATCCGGGACAGGGGGTACAATTATGTCAGCCCCAGCATTTT. The encoded protein is CASSQDPGQGVQLCQPQHF.

This clonotype was observed at least ten times. The chain uses TRBV7-9 and TRBJ2-3, with 11 bases matching TRBD2. Germline V gives CDR1 SEHNR, CDR2 FQNEAQ (reference sequence). The V segment lost 5 bases and the J segment 1 base; nucleotides outside the gene matches: 5. The CDR3 is 16 amino acids. The CDR3 protein is CASSPTTSGGTDTQYF. The CDR3 DNA reads TGTGCCAGCAGCCCCACGACTAGCGGGGGCACAGATACGCAGTATTTT.

This clonotype has a count of ten or more. The chain combines TRBV5-5 with TRBJ2-7; D is unclear. The CDR3 sequence is 15 residues long. Looked up from germline, CDR1 is SGHKS and CDR2 is YYEKEE (reference sequence). The V gene lost 0 bases and the J gene lost 4 bases, with 14 bases spanning the gap. This CDR3 reads CASSLGMGTLYEQYF. Written as DNA, the CDR3 is TGTGCCAGCAGCTTGGGTATGGGCACCTTATACGAGCAGTACTTC.

This clonotype was observed at least ten times. The rearrangement joins TRBV29-1 to TRBJ2-7, with 11 nucleotides matching TRBD1. This CDR3 spans 13 amino acids. CDR1 is SQVTM and CDR2 is ANQGSEA in the germline V gene. The chain's CDR3 is CSVSRTGGLEQYF. The CDR3 coding sequence is TGCAGTGTCTCGCGGACAGGGGGCCTCGAGCAGTACTTC.

The chain has TRBV2 and TRBJ2-1; 9 positions match TRBD2. Germline V gene lookup returns CDR1 SNHLY and CDR2 FYNNEI. The V segment lost 4 bases and the J segment 0 bases; nucleotides outside the gene matches: 7. CDR3 length equals 17 residues. The CDR3 loop reads CASSATSGRSSYNEQFF. The CDR3 nucleotides are TGTGCCAGCAGTGCGACTAGCGGCAGGAGCTCCTACAATGAGCAGTTCTTC.

This clonotype was observed at least ten times. V and J are TRBV11-2 and TRBJ2-3; a weak D match, TRBD2 (5 bases). The CDR3 spans 16 residues. Trimming stripped 6 bases from V and 3 bases from J, with 19 bases between. Per the germline V gene, CDR1 is SGHAT and CDR2 is FQNNGV. The CDR3 DNA sequence: TGTGCCAGCAGACCTCAGACTACCTTAGGGACAGATACGCAGTATTTT. It codes for CASRPQTTLGTDTQYF. Using reference TRBV11-2 and TRBJ2-3 for the parts outside the CDR3, the full variable domain is EAGVAQSPRYKIIEKRQSVAFWCNPISGHATLYWYQQILGQGPKLLIQFQNNGVVDDSQLPKDRFSAERLKGVDSTLKIQPAKLEDSAVYLCASRPQTTLGTDTQYFGPGTRLTVL.

This clonotype was seen many times. The chain links TRBV20-1 to TRBJ1-2; tentatively, D is TRBD1 (6 bases). The CDR3 has 13 residues. V was trimmed by 4 bases and J by 6 bases, leaving 15 bases between them. CDR1 and CDR2 from the germline V gene are DFQATT and SNEGSKA (reference sequence). The CDR3 reads CSATGDRSHGYTF. The CDR3 bases are TGCAGTGCTACCGGAGACAGGAGCCATGGCTACACCTTC.

This clonotype was counted ten times or more. The V gene is TRBV29-1, the J gene TRBJ1-5; D call uncertain. This CDR3 has 13 residues. Germline CDR1 is SQVTM and CDR2 is ANQGSEA. V was trimmed by 0 bases and J by 5 bases, leaving 8 bases between them. CDR3 sequence reads: CSVEDSPDQPQHF. The CDR3 DNA reads as TGCAGCGTTGAAGATTCACCGGATCAGCCCCAGCATTTT.

This clonotype was found many times. This chain joins TRBV29-1 and TRBJ1-2; D uncertain. Germline values: CDR1 SQVTM, CDR2 ANQGSEA. The CDR3 contains 12 residues. Trimming shortened V by 3 bases and J by 8 bases, and 13 bases separated the two germline ends. The CDR3: CSVEPGSGGYTF. The CDR3 bases are TGCAGCGTTGAGCCCGGGTCGGGCGGCTACACCTTC.